The 25 T cell receptor beta chains below all came from one sample that was sequenced in a study of beta chain features in type 1 diabetes. Every isolated RNA sample was fully reverse transcribed, so sequencing captured expressed TCRB transcripts. The method was immunoSEQ multiplex PCR; TCRdb's version includes in-frame clones alone and lacks a portion of them. This table has 110,000 to 150,000 clones, 9% to 9.5% appearing once. Sample: central memory CD4+ T cells from blood. The source of these receptors is a man younger than 35 in good health.

This clone came up a few times. The V and J genes are TRBV7-9 and TRBJ2-3, with a tentative D call TRBD1 (5 bases). CDR3 length: 15 residues. V was pared by 4 bases and J by 0 bases, with 11 bases between. Germline CDR1 is SEHNR and CDR2 is FQNEAQ (reference sequence). The CDR3 sequence: CASSWQGTSTDTQYF. The CDR3 nucleotides are TGTGCCAGCAGCTGGCAGGGAACTAGCACAGATACGCAGTATTTT.

This clone turned up a few times. For the CDR3, the DNA is TGTGCCAGCAGCGGCCAGACAGGGAGGAATGAGCAGTTCTTC. It encodes CASSGQTGRNEQFF. The chain joins TRBV9 to TRBJ2-1, with D perhaps matching TRBD1 (7 bases). This CDR3 is built from 14 residues. Per germline, CDR1 SGDLS and CDR2 YYNGEE. Trimming removed 3 bases at V and 7 bases at J, with 14 bases between.

The rearrangement joins TRBV20-1 to TRBJ1-3; D remains unclear. V was trimmed by 8 bases and J by 0 bases, leaving 5 bases between them. This CDR3 has 11 amino acids. CDR1 and CDR2 from the germline V gene are DFQATT and SNEGSKA (reference sequence). This chain's CDR3 is CSTNSGNTIYF. CDR3 DNA: TGCAGTACAAACTCTGGAAACACCATATATTTT.

The genes are TRBV19 and TRBJ2-7; 10 bases are shared with TRBD1. The CDR3 is made up of 15 amino acids. The V segment lost 5 bases and the J segment 4 bases; nucleotides outside the gene matches: 8. CDR1 LNHDA and CDR2 SQIVND come from the germline V gene (reference sequence). CDR3 loop: CASSPMTGGGYEQYF. CDR3 sequence (DNA): TGTGCCAGTAGTCCTATGACAGGGGGCGGGTACGAGCAGTACTTC.

The rearrangement joins TRBV27 to TRBJ1-5; TRBD1 matches 7 bases. Per germline, CDR1 MNHEY and CDR2 SMNVEV (reference sequence). This CDR3 has 15 residues. V lost 8 bases and J lost 4; bases outside the gene matches: 11. The CDR3 is CASGRDRVWNQPQHF. CDR3 coding DNA: TGTGCCAGCGGACGAGACAGGGTCTGGAATCAGCCCCAGCATTTT.

The V and J genes are TRBV6-6 and TRBJ2-2; possible D gene TRBD1, 6 bases. Per germline, CDR1 MNHNY and CDR2 SVGAGI (reference sequence). The length of the CDR3 is 11 residues. V dropped 9 bases and J dropped 7 bases, with 9 bases sitting between them. The DNA for the CDR3 is TGTGCCAGTCAGGGGAACGGGGAGCTGTTTTTT. It is translated as CASQGNGELFF.

This clone has a count of ten or more. The genes are TRBV5-1 and TRBJ2-3; TRBD2 matches 12 bases. The length of the CDR3 is 16 residues. Per the germline V gene, CDR1 is SGHRS and CDR2 is YFSETQ. The J segment lost 0 bases and the V segment lost 5 bases, leaving 4 bases of the junction unmatched. The CDR3, as DNA: TGCGCCAGCAGGGGACTAGCGGGTCCTAGCACAGATACGCAGTATTTT. It encodes CASRGLAGPSTDTQYF.

This chain uses TRBV21-1 with TRBJ2-2; the DNA was not compared with TRBD1, the D call given in the table. TRBV21-1 is labeled a pseudogene. There are 18 residues in the CDR3. CDR3 nucleotide sequence: TGTGCCAGCAGCAAAAGTCCTCCGGGACAGGGGAGAACCGGGGAGCTGTTTTTT. Translating it yields CASSKSPPGQGRTGELFF.

This chain connects TRBV2 to TRBJ1-4; TRBD1 is a possible D gene (5 bases). Germline CDR1 and CDR2: SNHLY and FYNNEI. The CDR3 runs 12 residues. V was shortened by 8 bases and J by 8 bases, with 12 bases between the two germline ends. The CDR3 nucleotides are TGTGCCAGCGGAGGGCGGGGGGAAAAACTGTTTTTT. It is translated as CASGGRGEKLFF.

This clone was counted only a few times. The rearrangement uses TRBV29-1 and TRBJ2-2; perhaps TRBD2 as D (6 bases). With 4 bases removed from V and 2 bases from J, the gap between germline ends came to 14 bases. There are 15 residues in the CDR3. Germline CDR1 SQVTM, CDR2 ANQGSEA. The chain's CDR3 is CSVVVAERNTGELFF. The DNA for the CDR3 is TGCAGCGTTGTAGTAGCGGAAAGAAACACCGGGGAGCTGTTTTTT.

This clone was seen a few times. The J gene is TRBJ2-3, the V gene TRBV9; the D is unclear. Germline V lookup: CDR1 SGDLS, CDR2 YYNGEE. V lost 1 base, J lost 1 base, and 10 bases lay in between. The CDR3 length is 15 residues. Written as DNA, the CDR3 is TGTGCCAGCAGCGTAAATGCTATAGGCACAGATACGCAGTATTTT. Translation gives CASSVNAIGTDTQYF.

A note on this clone: Other DNA sequences in this sample translate to the same CDR3. The genes are TRBV18 and TRBJ2-7; a possible D gene is TRBD2 (6 bases). Germline V lookup: CDR1 KGHSH, CDR2 LQKENI. This CDR3 contains 14 residues. Trimming left V 3 bases short and J 2 bases short, with 11 bases between. CDR3 residues: CASSPAGQTYEQYF. CDR3 sequence (DNA): TGTGCCAGCTCACCGGCGGGGCAAACCTACGAGCAGTACTTC.

This clone has a handful of counts. CDR3 bases: TGTGCCAGCAGAAGACCGGGACTAGCGGGGGCGTTTGCCGGGGAGCTGTTTTTT. Its protein product is CASRRPGLAGAFAGELFF. V and J are TRBV11-2 and TRBJ2-2; 14 bases match TRBD2. Trimming took 6 bases from V and 6 from J; bases not matched to a gene: 12. Germline CDR1 is SGHAT and CDR2 is FQNNGV. This CDR3 comprises 18 residues.

The chain employs TRBV7-6 and TRBJ2-2; 11 bases fit TRBD2. This CDR3 has 18 residues. Per germline, CDR1 SGHVS and CDR2 FNYEAQ. After removal of 3 bases from V and 3 bases from J, the junction contained 9 bases not matched to a gene. The CDR3 DNA reads as TGTGCCAGCAGCTTCCTAGCGGGGGGAGTTGTGGACACCGGGGAGCTGTTTTTT. Translating gives CASSFLAGGVVDTGELFF.

This chain links TRBV9 with TRBJ1-6; tentatively, D is TRBD1 (5 bases). Germline V gene data show CDR1 as SGDLS and CDR2 as YYNGEE. CDR3 length: 14 amino acids. Trimming removed 5 bases at V and 7 bases at J, with 13 bases between. The DNA for the CDR3 is TGTGCCAGCAGTAGGGGTATGGTGAATTCACCCCTCCACTTT. Its protein is CASSRGMVNSPLHF. Complete variable domain (other parts from reference TRBV9 and TRBJ1-6): DSGVTQTPKHLITATGQRVTLRCSPRSGDLSVYWYQQSLDQGLQFLIQYYNGEERAKGNILERFSAQQFPDLHSELNLSSLELGDSALYFCASSRGMVNSPLHFGNGTRLTVT.

V usage is TRBV18 and J usage is TRBJ2-7, with 8 bases that match TRBD1. This CDR3 contains 14 residues. After removal of 4 bases from V and 6 bases from J, the junction contained 8 bases not matched to a gene. The V gene's germline CDR1 is KGHSH and CDR2 LQKENI. CDR3 sequence (DNA): TGTGCCAGCTCACAGTCAGGGGGCGAAGGCGAGCAGTACTTC. Protein: CASSQSGGEGEQYF.

This chain links TRBV6-1 with TRBJ1-5; 9 positions match TRBD1. Trimming took 11 bases from V and 3 from J; bases not matched to a gene: 5. Germline CDR1 MNHNS, CDR2 SASEGT. The CDR3 contains 13 residues. The DNA for the CDR3 is TGTGCCGGCCGACAGGGGGTCAATCAGCCCCAGCATTTT. It codes for CAGRQGVNQPQHF.

The sample holds a few counts of this clone. This chain uses TRBV7-2 with TRBJ2-7; D ambiguous. V was clipped by 5 bases and J by 2 bases, with 19 bases between them. CDR1 is SGHTA, CDR2 FQGNSA, per germline. The CDR3 runs to 16 residues. In DNA form, the CDR3 reads TGTGCCAGCAGCCCAACCTTAGCAGCAACCGCCTACGAGCAGTACTTC. Protein sequence: CASSPTLAATAYEQYF.

This clone was observed a few times. The CDR3 region is CASSLDTVREQYF. CDR3 in DNA: TGCGCCAGCAGCTTGGATACTGTCCGGGAGCAGTACTTC. The chain carries TRBV5-1 and TRBJ2-7; D remains ambiguous. V was clipped by 0 bases and J by 7 bases, with 11 bases between them. The germline gives CDR1 SGHRS, CDR2 YFSETQ. The CDR3 is made up of 13 amino acids.

The chain joins TRBV11-2 to TRBJ2-7, with 8 bases matching TRBD2. In germline, CDR1 is SGHAT, CDR2 FQNNGV. This CDR3 comprises 16 residues. The J segment lost 5 bases and the V segment lost 5 bases, leaving 14 bases of the junction unmatched. The CDR3 is CASSQGRGGTIHEQYF. DNA for the CDR3: TGTGCCAGCAGCCAGGGGCGCGGGGGGACCATCCACGAGCAGTACTTC.

A few counts support this clone. The chain employs TRBV5-6 and TRBJ1-5, with a weak D call TRBD1 (6 bases). This CDR3 has 13 amino acids. Trimming took 1 base from V and 4 from J, leaving 6 bases between them. CDR1 is SGHDT, CDR2 YYEEEE, per germline. The CDR3 sequence: CASSLTGNQPQHF. CDR3 coding DNA: TGTGCCAGCAGCTTGACAGGGAATCAGCCCCAGCATTTT.

The chain recombines TRBV6-1 with TRBJ2-7; 12 bases fit TRBD2. The CDR3 extends over 14 amino acids. Germline-derived CDR1 and CDR2 are MNHNS and SASEGT. V was clipped by 8 bases and J by 6 bases; unmatched bases: 8. For the CDR3, the DNA is TGTGCCAGCTGTGCTAGCGGGGGGGCTCGCGAGCAGTACTTC. The encoded protein is CASCASGGAREQYF.

The CDR3 protein is CASSFGRRYEQYF. CDR3 bases: TGTGCCAGCAGTTTTGGGCGAAGATACGAGCAGTACTTC. This chain uses TRBV5-8 with TRBJ2-7; D is undetermined. Trimming took off 5 bases at V and 4 bases at J, with 13 bases between the two ends. This CDR3 has 13 amino acids. CDR1 and CDR2 (germline): SGHTS, YDEGEE.

This clone was recorded many times. The gene calls are TRBV29-1 and TRBJ1-5, with 7 bases lining up with TRBD1. V shed 7 bases and J 7 bases; nucleotides not matched to a gene: 10. Germline values: CDR1 SQVTM, CDR2 ANQGSEA. The CDR3 is made up of 13 amino acids. CDR3 in amino acids: CSASTGIDQPQHF. The DNA for the CDR3 is TGCAGCGCTTCGACAGGGATTGACCAGCCCCAGCATTTT.

This clone was observed a handful of times. V and J are TRBV7-2 and TRBJ2-7, with 9 bases identical to TRBD2. The CDR3 extends over 16 amino acids. CDR1 is SGHTA, CDR2 FQGNSA, per germline. V shed 2 bases, J shed 4 bases, and the junction held 9 bases outside the gene matches. CDR3 residues: CASSLFAGGPLYEQYF. CDR3 nucleotides: TGTGCCAGCAGCTTATTCGCGGGGGGGCCATTATACGAGCAGTACTTC.